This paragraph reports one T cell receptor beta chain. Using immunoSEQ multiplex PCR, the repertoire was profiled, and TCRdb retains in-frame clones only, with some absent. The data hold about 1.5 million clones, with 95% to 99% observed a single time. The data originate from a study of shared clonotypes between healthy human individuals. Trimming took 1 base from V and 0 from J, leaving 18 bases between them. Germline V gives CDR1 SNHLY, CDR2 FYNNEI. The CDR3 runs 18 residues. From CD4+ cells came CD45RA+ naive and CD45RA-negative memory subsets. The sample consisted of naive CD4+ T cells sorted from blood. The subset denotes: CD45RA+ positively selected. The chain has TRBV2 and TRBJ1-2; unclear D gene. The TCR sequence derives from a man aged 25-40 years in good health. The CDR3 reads CASSEVTMSTLANYGYTF. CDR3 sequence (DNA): TGTGCCAGCAGTGAAGTAACGATGTCGACTTTAGCTAACTATGGCTACACCTTC.